This T cell receptor (beta chain) was sequenced during a study of cytomegalovirus exposure and HLA in healthy donors. Regarding the study as a whole: What a later analysis showed was that several of the most significant clusters appeared linked to common viral pathogens. HLA alleles were associated with 15,000 to 20,000 TCR beta sequences in a later analysis at 0.05 false discovery rate.

Regarding this clone: Its specificity is not known.

Though nominally healthy at sampling, donors likely had unrecorded immune exposures. This CDR3 has 19 residues. CDR1 is LGHNA and CDR2 is YSLEER in the germline V gene. J lost 1 base, V lost 0 bases, and 12 bases had no gene match. Both 60 Vbeta primers and 13 Jbeta primers went into the PCR. Clones were read by immunoSEQ multiplex PCR, and TCRdb kept only the in-frame ones, dropping some. Of roughly 120,000 clones in the sample, approximately 80% were seen once. The chain employs TRBV4-3 and TRBJ2-7, with 10 bases aligning to TRBD2. The sample comprised PBMCs. This TCR derives from a woman younger than 45 in good health and CMV-seronegative. Here the CDR3 reads CASSQEFFSASGGSYEQYF. CDR3 coding DNA: TGCGCCAGCAGCCAAGAATTCTTCTCCGCTAGCGGGGGATCCTACGAGCAGTACTTC.